The clone carrying this TCR beta chain was recorded at least ten times. No antigen is known for it. This sample is drawn from a study of CD8+ T cells in alopecia areata. Study results and limitations: The study found tofacitinib significantly decreased scalp clonality and expanded CD8+ clones among the top 100. Links between baseline CD8+ expansion and response need larger treated cohorts.

CDR3 length: 15 residues. Germline assignment: CDR1 SGHTA and CDR2 FQGNSA. V dropped 2 bases and J dropped 1 base, with 11 bases sitting between them. This sample's treatment: oral pan-JAK inhibitor, 5-10 mg twice daily. Collection of lesional scalp punch biopsies and peripheral blood was performed in alopecia areata patients. CD4+ and CD8+ T cells were sorted from PBMCs. It was cDNA, reverse transcribed from extracted RNA, that served as the sequencing template. Using immunoSEQ multiplex PCR, the repertoire was profiled, and TCRdb retains in-frame clones only, with some absent. The sample yields approximately 210,000 clones, 60% seen once.

This material consisted of CD4+ T cells sorted from blood, taken at week 24, from a patient treated with tofacitinib. The chain carries TRBV7-2 and TRBJ1-1; D may be TRBD1 (6 bases). The TCR comes from a human donor with alopecia areata. DNA of the CDR3: TGTGCCAGCAGCTTACTCAACAGGGAGAACACTGAAGCTTTCTTT. It is translated as CASSLLNRENTEAFF.